This TCR beta chain stems from a study of blood T cells in healthy people across ages (dated by TCRdb to about 2015). As for the study more broadly: In model experiments, template switching captured about one uniquely barcoded TCR beta cDNA molecule for every two T cells. The donors were split into four age groups: young (average 16 years), middle-aged (around 37), aged (more than 60) and long-lived (about 82). Using the same blood draw, the study looked at two additional independent replicas of 1 million unique cDNA reads for two donors, one aged 18 to 30 and the other aged 80 or older. Using deep sequencing normalized with unique cDNA molecular identifiers, the study measured how TCR beta repertoire diversity changes with age. Donors of different ages were randomly distributed across sequencing lanes to avoid experimental bias.

This clonotype showed up many times. The antigen it recognizes is unknown. No clone much larger than this one lies a single base away; base qualities are absent. The CDR3 goes from the cysteine to the phenylalanine over 14 residues. Of all the DNA, just the CDR3 is kept, 42 bases in frame from base 1. The germline ends are 13 bases apart after V is trimmed by 5 bases and J by 5 bases. The germline V gene provides CDR1 SGHDT and CDR2 YYEEEE. Systemically healthy Caucasian individuals from Russia, 35 to 40 in total and aged about 6 to 95 years, were included as donors. Each donor gave 9 to 10 milliliters of peripheral blood, collected into EDTA-treated Vacutainer tubes. PBMCs were isolated by Ficoll-Paque density-gradient centrifugation, with at least 6.5 million obtained per sample. Total RNA was extracted from PBMCs with Trizol reagent, with at least 5.5 micrograms obtained per sample. Naive CD45RAhigh/CD27high T cell percentages were measured by flow cytometry on a PBMC aliquot from every donor.

Broader findings and caveats from the paper: Observed TCR beta diversity correlated strongly with the percentage of naive T cells measured by flow cytometry. The long-lived group showed more naive CD4+ T cells, fewer expanded clones and increased TCR diversity than the aged group, suggesting age selection. Observed TCR beta diversity per million T cells fell roughly linearly with age, and a significant reduction was already apparent by age about 36. The CMV infection status of donors was not known, potentially confounding age-related changes in expanded clonotypes. Because profiling used bulk unsorted PBMCs, naive and antigen-experienced compartments could not be compared conclusively. Total diversity estimates from one million sequenced T cells were considered lower bounds and underestimates.

Receptor libraries were prepared by 5' RACE. The sequencer listed for this sample is Illumina HiSeq 2500. A second roughly 6 to 11 cycle PCR used a sample-barcoded 5' primer and a J-beta primer mix. A template-switch 5' adaptor carrying 12 random nucleotides introduced a unique molecular identifier onto each TCR beta cDNA molecule. Each sample yielded at least 3 million CDR3-containing paired-end reads. First-strand cDNA synthesis was performed from all RNA using the Mint cDNA synthesis kit, with priming by a TRBC-specific oligonucleotide. All cDNA was treated with uracil-DNA glycosylase and then went through a first 18-cycle PCR with the universal primers M1SS and BC2_uni_R. The authors processed their data as follows. Each sample was normalized by randomly selecting 1 million high-quality reads, each carrying a distinct molecular identifier. Reads with shared molecular identifiers were discarded instead of being binned into consensus sequences. CDR3 identification, clonotype clustering and error correction used MiTCR with a Q25 quality threshold and the strictest error-elimination algorithm. A nonparametric unseen species model with Euler transformation was used to estimate lower-bound total TCR beta diversity. The public reads were quality trimmed at Q25 with fastp and then assembled into clones with MiXCR by TCRdb, keeping productive beta chains. Merged by CDR3 protein, the rows form single entries marked with the most common genes and DNA. The authors' filters were not applied to this entry. Recorded for this sample are 600,000 or so distinct CDR3 sequences; about 21% of them occurred a single time. The ten largest make up approximately 3.6% of the sample.

The sequenced sample consisted of blood. The source is a man in his sixties or seventies in good health. The sequence joins TRBV5-6 to TRBJ1-4, with TRBD1 as a weak D call on 6 bases. The CDR3 reads CASRGGRHNEKLFF. The DNA is as follows: TGTGCCAGCAGAGGGGGGAGGCACAATGAAAAACTGTTTTTT.